Listed here are 5 T cell receptor beta chains from one sample, sequenced in a study of CD8 T cells in Susac syndrome (dated by TCRdb to about 2019). To prepare the library, the immunoSEQ multiplex PCR assay was applied. RNA was extracted using the RNeasy kit, and about 0.5 to 1 ug of the RNA was reverse transcribed with random hexamers. TCRdb cleaned the public reads at Q25 with fastp, built clones with MiXCR and kept in-frame beta chains. Here each entry gathers all rows of one CDR3 protein and keeps the most common genes and DNA. Within this sample are under 80,000 distinct CDR3 sequences, with over 85% of them counted one time only. The ten largest clones take up roughly 0.42% of the sample. The sequencing sample was made of CD8+ T cells from PBMCs. These receptor sequences come from a human donor with multiple sclerosis.

The gene calls are TRBV29-1 and TRBJ2-5; 7 nucleotides align to TRBD2. CDR1 and CDR2 (germline): SQVTM, ANQGSEA. V lost 2 bases, J lost 7 bases, and 7 bases stayed unmatched. This CDR3 comprises 13 residues. CDR3 nucleotide sequence: TGCAGCGTTGAACTACTAGGGGAGGGGACCCAGTACTTC. It encodes CSVELLGEGTQYF.

This chain connects TRBV27 to TRBJ2-7, with TRBD2 matching 7 bases. Germline V gene data show CDR1 as MNHEY and CDR2 as SMNVEV (reference sequence). J gave up 2 bases and V 4 bases, and 8 bases lay outside the gene matches. The CDR3 has 15 amino acids. CDR3 region: CASSYRAGTTYEQYF. The CDR3, as DNA: TGTGCCAGCAGTTATCGAGCGGGGACGACCTACGAGCAGTACTTC.

The rearrangement joins TRBV7-9 to TRBJ2-2, with 7 bases that match TRBD2. The CDR3 consists of 16 residues. From germline, CDR1 is SEHNR and CDR2 FQNEAQ (reference sequence). With 4 bases clipped from V and 0 bases from J, the junction kept 5 bases outside the gene matches. This CDR3 is CASSYLSGSNTGELFF. For the CDR3, the DNA is TGTGCCAGCAGCTACCTTAGCGGGTCGAACACCGGGGAGCTGTTTTTT.

The chain has TRBV29-1 and TRBJ2-7; D gene unclear. The CDR3 covers 12 residues. Germline V gene lookup returns CDR1 SQVTM and CDR2 ANQGSEA. Trimming removed 4 bases from V and 5 bases from J, with 12 bases in between. The CDR3 DNA reads TGCAGCGTTGCCTCCGACTTGGACGAGCAGTACTTC. Translation gives CSVASDLDEQYF.

This chain joins TRBV6-6 and TRBJ2-2, with 7 bases lining up with TRBD2. The CDR3 runs to 16 residues. Trimming cost V 2 bases and J 7 bases; bases outside gene matches: 10. The germline V gene encodes CDR1 MNHNY and CDR2 SVGAGI (reference sequence). CDR3 protein: CASSYPPSGRGGELFF. The CDR3 bases are TGTGCCAGCAGTTACCCCCCATCAGGGAGGGGCGGGGAGCTGTTTTTT.